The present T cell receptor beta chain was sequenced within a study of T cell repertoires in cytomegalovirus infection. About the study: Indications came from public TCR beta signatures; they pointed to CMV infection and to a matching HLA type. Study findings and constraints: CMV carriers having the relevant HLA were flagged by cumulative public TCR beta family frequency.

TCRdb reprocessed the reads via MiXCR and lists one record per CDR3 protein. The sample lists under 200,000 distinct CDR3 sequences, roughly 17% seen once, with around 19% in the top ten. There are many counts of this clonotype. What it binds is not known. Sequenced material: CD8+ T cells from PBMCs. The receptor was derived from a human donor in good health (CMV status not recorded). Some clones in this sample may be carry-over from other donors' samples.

The CDR3 nucleotides read TGCAGCGTTGAAGATCTTGGGCGGGAGGACCATGAGCAGTTCTTC. It yields the protein CSVEDLGREDHEQFF. This sequence joins TRBV29-1 and TRBJ2-1; 8 bases agree with TRBD2. V was pared by 0 bases and J by 8 bases, with 9 bases of the junction left unmatched. The CDR3 spans 15 residues. Germline CDR1 is SQVTM and CDR2 is ANQGSEA.